The clone carrying this T cell receptor beta chain was observed at least ten times. Its specificity is unknown. Lactation, pregnancy, other autoimmune disease or uncontrolled infection led to exclusion of patients. CDR3 length equals 13 residues. V lost 3 bases and J lost 10, with 10 bases in between. Amplification targeted TCR beta CDR3 regions from RNA transcripts. An initial round of RT-PCR targeting the TCR CDR3 relied on the HTBI primer set. One entry per CDR3 protein, called by TCRdb with MiXCR from the multiplex PCR reads. The table has around 290,000 distinct CDR3 sequences, roughly 15% seen once. The sample belongs to a study of T cells in Graves' hyperthyroidism and ophthalmopathy. Study summary: The blood sample was taken at first diagnosis, before treatment began.

Study-wide results and caveats: In simple terms, a model built on 13 V-J features told ophthalmopathy apart from stable hyperthyroidism.

The sequence came from a woman aged 25-40 years with Graves' hyperthyroidism that later progressed to Graves' ophthalmopathy. Sequencing was performed on blood. The chain is built from TRBV12-3 or TRBV12-4 and TRBJ1-6, with D tentatively TRBD1 (5 bases). The CDR3 here is CASSFGGPSPLHF. The CDR3 DNA reads as TGTGCCAGCAGTTTCGGGGGTCCCTCACCCCTCCACTTT.